The 3 T cell receptor beta chains in this list originate from one sample, sequenced in a study of OX40 agonist ivuxolimab in advanced cancers. Assay: immunoSEQ multiplex PCR; the TCRdb copy retains only in-frame clones and omits some. Of some 90,000 clones in the sample, about 90% were seen once. The sample in question was CD4+ or CD8+ T cells sorted from blood, obtained in a trial of the OX40 agonist ivuxolimab. Receptor source: an adult with an advanced solid tumor such as melanoma, head and neck, liver or kidney cancer.

The gene calls are TRBV30 and TRBJ2-7, with 12 bases lining up with TRBD1. Germline CDR1 is GTSNPN and CDR2 is SVGIG (reference sequence). V gave up 2 bases and J gave up 5 bases; unmatched junction bases: 7. This CDR3 contains 15 residues. This CDR3 is CAWSFRDRGHHEQYF. The DNA for the CDR3 is TGTGCCTGGAGTTTCCGGGACAGGGGGCATCACGAGCAGTACTTC.

The chain carries TRBV11-3 and TRBJ1-5, with no clear D. The CDR3 is 17 amino acids. Trimming took 5 bases from V and 5 from J, leaving 22 bases between them. Germline CDR1 SGHNT, CDR2 YENEEA. CDR3 in DNA: TGTGCCAGCAGCGCCCCACGTCGTCCCTACCTATATCAGCCCCAGCATTTT. This codes for CASSAPRRPYLYQPQHF.

The V and J genes are TRBV11-2 and TRBJ2-1, with 9 positions matching TRBD2. The CDR3 extends over 16 amino acids. The V and J ends lost 5 bases and 8 bases, in that order; junction bases with no gene match: 13. CDR1 and CDR2 (germline): SGHAT, FQNNGV. CDR3 protein: CASSGTTSGQGDEQFF. CDR3 in DNA: TGTGCCAGCAGCGGAACGACTAGCGGCCAAGGTGATGAGCAGTTCTTC.